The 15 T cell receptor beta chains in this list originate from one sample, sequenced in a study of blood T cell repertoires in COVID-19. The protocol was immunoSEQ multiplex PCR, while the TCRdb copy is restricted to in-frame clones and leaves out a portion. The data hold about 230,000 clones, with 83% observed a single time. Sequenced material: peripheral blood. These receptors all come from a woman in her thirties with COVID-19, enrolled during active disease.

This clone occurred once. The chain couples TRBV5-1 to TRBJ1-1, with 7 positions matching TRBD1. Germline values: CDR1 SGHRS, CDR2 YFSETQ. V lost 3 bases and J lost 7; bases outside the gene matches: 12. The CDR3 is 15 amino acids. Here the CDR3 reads CASSSRQGIGFEAFF. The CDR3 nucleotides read TGCGCCAGCAGCTCCCGACAGGGAATAGGCTTTGAAGCTTTCTTT.

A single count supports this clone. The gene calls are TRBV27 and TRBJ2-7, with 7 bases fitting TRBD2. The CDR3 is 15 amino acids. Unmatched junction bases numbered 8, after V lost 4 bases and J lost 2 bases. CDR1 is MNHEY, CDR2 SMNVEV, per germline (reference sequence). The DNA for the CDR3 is TGTGCCAGCAGTTCGGTGGGGGGGATCCCCTACGAGCAGTACTTC. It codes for CASSSVGGIPYEQYF.

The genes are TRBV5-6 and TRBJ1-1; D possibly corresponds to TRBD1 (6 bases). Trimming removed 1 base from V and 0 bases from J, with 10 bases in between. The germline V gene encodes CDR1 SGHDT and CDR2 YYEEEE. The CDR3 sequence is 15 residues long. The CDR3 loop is CASSLKGGMNTEAFF. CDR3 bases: TGTGCCAGCAGCTTGAAAGGGGGTATGAACACTGAAGCTTTCTTT.

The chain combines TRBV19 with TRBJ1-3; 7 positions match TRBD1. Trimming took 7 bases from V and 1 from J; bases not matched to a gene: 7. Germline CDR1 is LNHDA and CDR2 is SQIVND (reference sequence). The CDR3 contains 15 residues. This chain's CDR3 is CASKRTGVSGNTIYF. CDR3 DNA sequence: TGTGCCAGTAAACGAACAGGGGTTTCTGGAAACACCATATATTTT.

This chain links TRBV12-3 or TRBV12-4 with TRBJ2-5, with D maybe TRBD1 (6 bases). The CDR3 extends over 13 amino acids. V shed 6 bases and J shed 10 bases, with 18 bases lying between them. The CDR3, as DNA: TGTGCCAGCAGAAGCCTACAGGGCCGGGACCAGTACTTC. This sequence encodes CASRSLQGRDQYF.

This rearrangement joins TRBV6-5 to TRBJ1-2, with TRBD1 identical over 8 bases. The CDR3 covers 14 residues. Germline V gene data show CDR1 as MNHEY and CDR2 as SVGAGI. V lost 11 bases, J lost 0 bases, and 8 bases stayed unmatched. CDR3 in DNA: TGTGCCGCTGGTGGGACAGGAGCTAACTATGGCTACACCTTC. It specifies CAAGGTGANYGYTF.

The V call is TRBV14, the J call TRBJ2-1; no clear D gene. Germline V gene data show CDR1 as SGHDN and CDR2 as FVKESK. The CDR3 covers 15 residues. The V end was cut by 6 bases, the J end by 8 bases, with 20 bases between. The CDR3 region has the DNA TGTGCCAGCAGACCTCTTCTGCGGAGCCGAGATGAGCAGTTCTTC. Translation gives CASRPLLRSRDEQFF.

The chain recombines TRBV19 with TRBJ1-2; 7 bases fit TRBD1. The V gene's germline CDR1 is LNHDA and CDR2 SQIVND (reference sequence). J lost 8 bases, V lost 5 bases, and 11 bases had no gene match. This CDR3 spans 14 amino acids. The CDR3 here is CASSFTGEGYGYTF. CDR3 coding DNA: TGTGCCAGTAGTTTTACAGGGGAAGGATACGGCTACACCTTC.

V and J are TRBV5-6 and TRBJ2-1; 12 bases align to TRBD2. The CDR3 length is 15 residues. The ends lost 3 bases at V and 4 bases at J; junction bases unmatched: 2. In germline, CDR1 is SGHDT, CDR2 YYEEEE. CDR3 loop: CASSWTSGKYNEQFF. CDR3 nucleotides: TGTGCCAGCAGCTGGACTAGCGGGAAGTACAATGAGCAGTTCTTC.

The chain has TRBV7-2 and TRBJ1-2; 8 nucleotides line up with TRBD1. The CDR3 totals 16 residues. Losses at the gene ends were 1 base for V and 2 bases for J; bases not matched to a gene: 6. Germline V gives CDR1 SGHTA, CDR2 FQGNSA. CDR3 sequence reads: CASSLVGTGDNYGYTF. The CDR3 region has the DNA TGTGCCAGCAGCTTAGTCGGGACAGGTGACAACTATGGCTACACCTTC.

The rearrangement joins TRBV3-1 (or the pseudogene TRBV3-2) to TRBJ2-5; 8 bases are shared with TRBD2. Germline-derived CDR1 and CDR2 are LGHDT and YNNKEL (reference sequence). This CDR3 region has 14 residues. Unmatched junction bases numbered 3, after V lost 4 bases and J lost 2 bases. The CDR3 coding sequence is TGTGCCAGCAGCCGTCGGGGGGGACAAGAGACCCAGTACTTC. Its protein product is CASSRRGGQETQYF.

CDR3 in amino acids: CASSQGAYEQFF. CDR3 DNA sequence: TGCGCCAGCAGCCAAGGAGCCTATGAGCAGTTCTTC. The chain combines TRBV4-3 with TRBJ2-1; no definite D call. The V gene's germline CDR1 is LGHNA and CDR2 YSLEER. V was shortened by 1 base and J by 8 bases, with 6 bases between the two germline ends. The CDR3 totals 12 residues.

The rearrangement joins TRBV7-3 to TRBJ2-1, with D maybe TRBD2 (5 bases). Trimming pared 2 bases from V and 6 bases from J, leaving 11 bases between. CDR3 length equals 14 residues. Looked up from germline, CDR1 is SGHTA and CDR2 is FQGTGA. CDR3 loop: CASSLWSGPNEQFF. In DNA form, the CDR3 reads TGTGCCAGCAGCTTATGGAGCGGCCCCAATGAGCAGTTCTTC.

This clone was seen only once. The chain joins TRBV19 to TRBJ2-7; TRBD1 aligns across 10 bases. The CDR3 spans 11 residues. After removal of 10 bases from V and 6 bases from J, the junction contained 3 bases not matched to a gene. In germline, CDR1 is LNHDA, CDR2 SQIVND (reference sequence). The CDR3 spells CATGQGGEQYF. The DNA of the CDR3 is TGTGCCACAGGACAGGGGGGCGAGCAGTACTTC.

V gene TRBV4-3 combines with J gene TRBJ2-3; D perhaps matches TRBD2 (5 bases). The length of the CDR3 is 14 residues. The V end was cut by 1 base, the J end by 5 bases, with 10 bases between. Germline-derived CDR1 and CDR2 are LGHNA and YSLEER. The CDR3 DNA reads TGCGCCAGCAGCCAAGGCCCAGGAGGAGATACGCAGTATTTT. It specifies CASSQGPGGDTQYF.